This entry features one TCR beta chain sequence. Antigen unknown. This sample was included in a study of T cells in localized non-small cell lung cancer. Whole-study findings and limits: Among the tissues sampled, uninvolved adjacent lung had the highest T cell clonality, above tumor. Longer survival (overall) was linked to higher T cell density in blood.

The assay was immunoSEQ multiplex PCR, and TCRdb's table has in-frame clones only and misses some. This table has 12,000 to 15,000 clones, about 80% appearing once. This receptor was identified in a female donor of 60 years or more with stage I squamous cell lung carcinoma. This specimen was peripheral blood, taken before any cancer treatment.

As DNA, the CDR3 is TGTGCCAGTAGTAAAAATTTGGGGGGTCTCACAGATACGCAGTATTTT. This translates into CASSKNLGGLTDTQYF. The gene calls are TRBV19 and TRBJ2-3; D perhaps matches TRBD2 (6 bases). Germline V lookup: CDR1 LNHDA, CDR2 SQIVND (reference sequence). CDR3 size: 16 residues. V dropped 4 bases and J dropped 2 bases, with 16 bases sitting between them.